These T cell receptor beta chains were read from a single sample in a study of shared clonotypes between healthy human individuals. Profiling relied on immunoSEQ multiplex PCR, and the TCRdb table lists in-frame clones only, not all of them. Of 2.5 million or so clones in the sample, approximately 90% were seen once. Sequenced input: naive CD4+ T cells sorted from blood. These TCRs come from a man aged 18 to 29 in good health. CDR3s include the opening cysteine and the closing phenylalanine or tryptophan. The D gene is left open where the match is weak. Where a row states a size, it is once, few, many or the class of an expanded clone; other rows omit it.

>TRBV25-1|NA|TRBJ1-6|few
TGTGCCAGCAGTGAAAGGGGTGCTTCACCCCTCCACTTT
CASSERGASPLHF
>TRBV4-1|NA|TRBJ2-1|once
TGCGCCAGCAGTCCTTTGACTAGGGATTGGAACAATGAGCAGTTCTTC
CASSPLTRDWNNEQFF
>TRBV6-1|TRBD1|TRBJ1-4|NA
TGTGCCAGCAGTGGAGCAGGGGGGGTATCAGAAAAACTGTTTTTT
CASSGAGGVSEKLFF
>TRBV30|NA|TRBJ2-3|NA
TGTGCCTGGAGTACCTCGGTCTCCACAGATACGCAGTATTTT
CAWSTSVSTDTQYF
>TRBV21-1|NA|TRBJ1-3|once
TGTGCCAGCTTAGGGAAGCAGCCGTTCTCTGGAAACACCATATATTTT
CASLGKQPFSGNTIYF
>TRBV27|NA|TRBJ1-1|NA
TGTGCCAGCAGCCTCCGTAGGGTGGGGACTGAAGCTTTCTTT
CASSLRRVGTEAFF
>TRBV5-1|TRBD2|TRBJ2-1|NA
TGCGCCAGCAGCTTGGGACTAGCCGGATCCACTGAGCAGTTCTTC
CASSLGLAGSTEQFF
>TRBV7-2|NA|TRBJ1-5|NA
TGTGCCAGCAGCCCTGGGGGGTATAGCAATCAGCCCCAGCATTTT
CASSPGGYSNQPQHF
>TRBV6-5|NA|TRBJ2-1|NA
TGTGCCAGCAGCACCCCAGGAAGTGAGCAGTTCTTC
CASSTPGSEQFF
>TRBV25-1|TRBD2|TRBJ2-7|NA
TGTGCCAGCAGTGAATTGGGGACGGGGGGTTCCGAGCAGTACTTC
CASSELGTGGSEQYF
>TRBV5-1|TRBD1|TRBJ2-6|NA
TGCGCCAGCAGCTCTGTCCCGGGACAGGGGACTGGGGCCAACGTCCTGACTTTC
CASSSVPGQGTGANVLTF
>TRBV7-8|NA|TRBJ1-6|NA
TGTGCCAGCAGGCTAGAGAGGATAGCGGGAGATTCACCCCTCCACTTT
CASRLERIAGDSPLHF
>TRBV30|NA|TRBJ1-5|few
TGTGCCTGGAGGGCGGGTCGTAATCAGCCCCAGCATTTT
CAWRAGRNQPQHF
>TRBV4-1|TRBD1|TRBJ1-3|few
TGCGCCAGCAGCCGGGACAGTGGGGGAAACACCATATATTTT
CASSRDSGGNTIYF
>TRBV4-1|NA|TRBJ1-5|NA
TGCGCCAGCAGCCAAGAAGCACAGGTGCTAGTGAGCAATCAGCCCCAGCATTTT
CASSQEAQVLVSNQPQHF
>TRBV10-3|NA|TRBJ1-5|NA
TGTGCCATCAGTGAGCTCCCGAGCAATCAGCCCCAGCATTTT
CAISELPSNQPQHF
>TRBV5-4|TRBD1|TRBJ2-1|NA
TGTGCCAGCAGCTTGACGGGGACAGGGGACAATGAGCAGTTCTTC
CASSLTGTGDNEQFF
>TRBV6-5|NA|TRBJ2-6|NA
TGTGCCAGCAGGAAGGATCAGGCTGGGGCCAACGTCCTGACTTTC
CASRKDQAGANVLTF
>TRBV4-3|NA|TRBJ1-2|NA
TGCGCCAGCAGCCAAGATTTAGAGGGTAGCTATGGCTACACCTTC
CASSQDLEGSYGYTF
>TRBV19|NA|TRBJ1-5|NA
TGTGCCAGTAGTATATTGGGGGACGACGGGCATCAGCCCCAGCATTTT
CASSILGDDGHQPQHF
>TRBV30|NA|TRBJ2-4|NA
TGTGCCTGGAGTCCAGGACACGGCGGGGCCAAAAACATTCAGTACTTC
CAWSPGHGGAKNIQYF
>TRBV15|NA|TRBJ1-1|NA
TGTGCCACCAGCAAAGGTGACAGGGCTTTCTTT
CATSKGDRAFF
>TRBV7-9|NA|TRBJ2-1|NA
TGTGCCAGCAGCGAGGTACGGTTGAGCTCCTACAATGAGCAGTTCTTC
CASSEVRLSSYNEQFF
>TRBV7-8|NA|TRBJ1-2|NA
TGTGCCAGCAGCCCGGTCGATCTTAACTATGGCTACACCTTC
CASSPVDLNYGYTF
>TRBV9|TRBD2|TRBJ2-7|NA
TGTGCCAGCAGCGTAGGAACGGGGGGAGGCTACGAGCAGTACTTC
CASSVGTGGGYEQYF
>TRBV30|NA|TRBJ2-5|NA
TGTGCCTGGACTTCCCCGGCACTAGAGACCCAGTACTTC
CAWTSPALETQYF
>TRBV19|NA|TRBJ1-3|NA
TGTGCCAGTAGCAGCCGCGGAGGGGGAAACACCATATATTTT
CASSSRGGGNTIYF
>TRBV10-3|TRBD1|TRBJ2-7|NA
TGTGCCATCAGAGACACAGGGGTACACGAGCAGTACTTC
CAIRDTGVHEQYF
>TRBV30|NA|TRBJ2-7|NA
TGTGCCTGGAGTGTAAGAGCCTACGAGCAGTACTTC
CAWSVRAYEQYF
>TRBV30|NA|TRBJ1-3|NA
TGTGCCTGGGTACGGAGGGGCTCTGGAAACACCATATATTTT
CAWVRRGSGNTIYF
>TRBV29-1|NA|TRBJ1-1|NA
TGCAGCGTAATAGTCGGGGTACATCGGACTGAAGCTTTCTTT
CSVIVGVHRTEAFF
>TRBV4-3|TRBD2|TRBJ2-5|NA
TGCGCCAGCAGCCAGTCCGGGACTAGCGGACAAGAGACCCAGTACTTC
CASSQSGTSGQETQYF
>TRBV5-4|TRBD2|TRBJ2-7|NA
TGTGCCAGCACCTCCGGTATTAGCGGGACTTACGAGCAGTACTTC
CASTSGISGTYEQYF
>TRBV5-1|NA|TRBJ2-5|NA
TGCGCCAGCAGCGCCGGGGGTAGCGGCCAAGAGACCCAGTACTTC
CASSAGGSGQETQYF
>TRBV5-1|TRBD2|TRBJ2-1|NA
TGCGCCAGCAGCGGCGGACTAGCGGGGGGTAGTGAGCAGTTCTTC
CASSGGLAGGSEQFF
>TRBV6-6|NA|TRBJ1-1|NA
TGTGCCAGCAGTTACGGCCCAAGGACCGAAGCTTTCTTT
CASSYGPRTEAFF
>TRBV4-1|NA|TRBJ2-7|NA
TGCGCCAGCAGCCGTCAACTAGCAGATGACTACGAGCAGTACTTC
CASSRQLADDYEQYF
>TRBV5-1|NA|TRBJ2-2|NA
TGCGCCAGCAGCTTCCTGGACAGATACACCGGGGAGCTGTTTTTT
CASSFLDRYTGELFF
>TRBV28|NA|TRBJ2-7|NA
TGTGCCAGCAGTCGCGGGGGCCTCTCCTACGAGCAGTACTTC
CASSRGGLSYEQYF
>TRBV19|NA|TRBJ1-6|NA
TGTGCCAGTAGGACTCAGGATAATTCACCCCTCCACTTT
CASRTQDNSPLHF